This entry features one TCR beta chain sequence. Its antigen is unknown. TCRdb reanalysed the 5' RACE reads using MiXCR and keeps one entry per CDR3 protein. This sample has roughly 500,000 distinct CDR3 sequences; less than 25% occur once, and the top ten carry about 0.91%. The data belong to a study of identical twins. Findings and limits, study-wide: Abundant beta clonotypes from cord blood bore fewer insertions; memory repertoires lacked this pattern.

In germline, CDR1 is SGHRS, CDR2 YFSETQ. J gave up 5 bases and V 3 bases, and 7 bases lay outside the gene matches. The CDR3 extends over 14 amino acids. This sample also belongs to another study, concerning T cells expressing NK-cell markers.

The specimen sequenced was CD4+ T cells sorted from blood. The TCR was taken from a woman between 18 and 30 years old in good health. This sequence joins TRBV5-1 and TRBJ2-5; the match to TRBD2 covers 7 bases. In DNA form, the CDR3 reads TGCGCCAGCAGCTGGGGAGGGTTCGGGGAGACCCAGTACTTC. Residues: CASSWGGFGETQYF.